This T cell receptor (beta chain) was documented in a study of monozygotic twins with inflammatory bowel disease. After re-calling the 5' RACE reads, TCRdb lists one entry per CDR3 protein, DNA absent. The ten top clones account for roughly 5.2%, within a sample of some 300,000 distinct CDR3 sequences. The CDR3 totals 16 residues. CDR1 and CDR2 from the germline V gene are LGHNA and YSLEER. Overall study findings and caveats: Versus healthy twins, IBD patients showed fewer clonotypes shared with others, especially with disease activity. The study found lower TCRbeta diversity (inverse Simpson) in IBD patients than in healthy co-twins.

With regard to this clonotype: The antigen is not known.

This chain links TRBV4-3 with TRBJ2-1; TCRdb picks TRBD2, but there is no DNA to check that call. The sample consisted of blood. This sequence was found in a human donor with ulcerative colitis or Crohn's disease, or a healthy co-twin of an affected twin (not recorded which). The CDR3 here is CASSQDGSGRAVEQFF.